The 11 T cell receptor beta chains given below trace back to one sample, sequenced in a study of chemoradiotherapy in HPV16-positive cancers. TCRdb's table, derived via immunoSEQ multiplex PCR, lists solely in-frame clones and lacks some. Among about 3,600 clones listed, around four fifths were seen once. The specimen was collected from a patient who underwent chemoradiotherapy. The receptor set was obtained from a human donor with HPV-associated anogenital cancer.

The rearrangement links TRBV18 to TRBJ1-3; TRBD1 is a possible D gene (5 bases). CDR3 length: 19 amino acids. Trimming left V 0 bases short and J 1 base short, with 19 bases between. Germline V gene lookup returns CDR1 KGHSH and CDR2 LQKENI. CDR3: CASSPPPGPYLGSGNTIYF. CDR3 bases: TGTGCCAGCTCACCACCTCCGGGACCCTACCTAGGGTCTGGAAACACCATATATTTT.

This clone appeared once. The rearrangement joins TRBV18 to TRBJ2-5, with TRBD1 identical over 8 bases. This CDR3 is 14 amino acids long. V dropped 2 bases and J dropped 4; count of bases not matched to a gene: 3. In germline, CDR1 is KGHSH, CDR2 LQKENI. For the CDR3, the DNA is TGTGCCAGCTCACCAGGGGACAGGCGAGAGACCCAGTACTTC. This gives the protein CASSPGDRRETQYF.

The chain has TRBV10-2 and TRBJ1-2; maybe TRBD1 (5 bases). The CDR3 contains 13 residues. Germline V gene sequence: CDR1 WSHSY, CDR2 SAAADI. V lost 7 bases and J lost 1, with 10 bases in between. The CDR3 coding sequence is TGCGCCAGCACCCGGGGGGATAACTATGGCTACACCTTC. Translating it yields CASTRGDNYGYTF.

This clone has only one observation. V is TRBV9 and J is TRBJ2-6, with D possibly being TRBD1 (5 bases). V was shortened by 4 bases and J by 0 bases, with 14 bases between the two germline ends. The CDR3 length is 17 residues. Germline-derived CDR1 and CDR2 are SGDLS and YYNGEE. The CDR3 nucleotides read TGTGCCAGCAGCCCCCCAGGGCCCCCCTCTGGGGCCAACGTCCTGACTTTC. It translates to CASSPPGPPSGANVLTF.

The V call is TRBV5-6, the J call TRBJ2-2, with a possible D match to TRBD1 (5 bases). This CDR3 comprises 17 residues. The germline V gene encodes CDR1 SGHDT and CDR2 YYEEEE. Deletions cut 4 bases from V and 0 bases from J, with 16 bases between. CDR3 sequence reads: CASSHPLTDTNTGELFF. CDR3 sequence (DNA): TGTGCCAGCAGCCACCCACTGACAGATACGAACACCGGGGAGCTGTTTTTT.

The genes are TRBV7-3 and TRBJ2-3; TRBD2 aligns across 10 bases. This CDR3 spans 14 amino acids. Germline values: CDR1 SGHTA, CDR2 FQGTGA. The trim removed 5 bases at V and 6 bases at J, leaving 5 bases unmatched. The CDR3: CASSPGTSADTQYF. The CDR3 nucleotides read TGTGCCAGCAGCCCGGGGACTAGCGCGGATACGCAGTATTTT. The full variable domain, its missing parts supplied by reference TRBV7-3 and TRBJ2-3, is GAGVSQTPSNKVTEKGKYVELRCDPISGHTALYWYRQSLGQGPEFLIYFQGTGAADDSGLPNDRFFAVRPEGSVSTLKIQRTERGDSAVYLCASSPGTSADTQYFGPGTRLTVL.

This chain uses TRBV11-2 with TRBJ2-3; no firm D call. The germline V gene encodes CDR1 SGHAT and CDR2 FQNNGV. V dropped 4 bases and J dropped 5 bases, with 7 bases sitting between them. The CDR3 consists of 12 residues. CDR3 nucleotide sequence: TGTGCCAGCAGCTCGGAAGGAGATACGCAGTATTTT. As protein: CASSSEGDTQYF.

The CDR3 reads CASSSGTGTQQFF. Written as DNA, the CDR3 is TGTGCCAGCAGCTCCGGGACAGGGACCCAGCAGTTCTTC. V and J are TRBV7-3 and TRBJ2-1; 9 bases map to TRBD1. The ends lost 4 bases at V and 11 bases at J; junction bases unmatched: 6. Germline-derived CDR1 and CDR2 are SGHTA and FQGTGA. CDR3 size: 13 residues.

The chain has TRBV2 and TRBJ2-7; tentatively, D is TRBD1 (6 bases). The CDR3 has 13 amino acids. V lost 7 bases and J 1 base, leaving 11 bases between the germline ends. Germline V CDR1 and CDR2: SNHLY, FYNNEI. The CDR3 is CASNRDISYEQYF. The CDR3 DNA reads as TGTGCCAGCAACAGGGATATATCCTACGAGCAGTACTTC.

This clone was seen more than once but under ten times. The chain combines TRBV30 with TRBJ1-1; the D is unclear. This CDR3 region has 13 residues. Per germline, CDR1 GTSNPN and CDR2 SVGIG (reference sequence). With 2 bases removed from V and 7 bases from J, the gap between germline ends came to 14 bases. The CDR3 loop is CAWSTRLSGEAFF. As DNA, the CDR3 is TGTGCCTGGAGTACACGGCTCAGCGGTGAAGCTTTCTTT.

This clone occurred a few times. V gene TRBV15 combines with J gene TRBJ1-5; D is uncertain. The CDR3 consists of 14 residues. Germline lookup yields CDR1 LNHNV and CDR2 YYDKDF (reference sequence). V was clipped by 0 bases and J by 6 bases, with 9 bases between them. The CDR3 reads CATSRDPESQPQHF. As DNA, the CDR3 is TGTGCCACCAGCAGAGATCCAGAGAGTCAGCCCCAGCATTTT.